This entry is about one T cell receptor beta chain. This CDR3 spans 14 amino acids. Germline V gene data show CDR1 as SEHNR and CDR2 as FQNEAQ (reference sequence). The J segment lost 3 bases and the V segment lost 6 bases, leaving 5 bases of the junction unmatched. The data are from a study of CD8 T cells in Susac syndrome. RNA, at about 0.45 to 1 ug, was reverse transcribed with random hexamers. With immunoSEQ multiplex PCR, TCR beta CDR3 was amplified across 54 Vbeta and 13 Jbeta. TCRdb re-called the immunoSEQ multiplex PCR reads through MiXCR, storing one row per CDR3 protein. The sample lists fewer than 150,000 distinct CDR3 sequences; around 91% were seen once.

Material for sequencing was CD8+ T cells from PBMCs. This TCR was recovered from a human donor with multiple sclerosis. This sequence joins TRBV7-9 and TRBJ2-5, with 9 bases matching TRBD1. The DNA for the CDR3 is TGTGCCAGCAGTCCCCGGACAGGGGAAGAGACCCAGTACTTC. This translates into CASSPRTGEETQYF.